These 25 T cell receptor beta chains originate from one sample sequenced in a study of cytomegalovirus exposure and HLA in healthy donors. The PCR ran on 60 Vbeta and 13 Jbeta primers. Some clones are missing from TCRdb's copy, which holds only in-frame ones; the method was immunoSEQ multiplex PCR. Of about 190,000 clones listed, over 70% are singletons. Sequences were obtained from PBMCs. The receptors stem from a woman under 40 in good health and CMV-seropositive.

The genes are TRBV7-9 and TRBJ2-7, with unresolved D. V was pared by 2 bases and J by 6 bases, with 11 bases between. Germline V gives CDR1 SEHNR, CDR2 FQNEAQ (reference sequence). The CDR3 has 13 amino acids. In DNA, the CDR3 is TGTGCCAGCAGCTTAAGCTCGCGGCCCGAGCAGTACTTC. Translated, it gives CASSLSSRPEQYF.

The chain couples TRBV11-2 to TRBJ1-2, with D possibly being TRBD1 (6 bases). CDR1 and CDR2 (germline): SGHAT, FQNNGV. Between the trimmed V and J ends, which lost 5 bases and 4 bases, there was a span of 17 bases. This CDR3 region has 15 residues. CDR3 region: CASSDPRGGPYGYTF. As DNA, the CDR3 is TGTGCCAGCAGCGACCCCCGCGGGGGGCCCTATGGCTACACCTTC.

The chain has TRBV15 and TRBJ2-3, with 11 bases identical to TRBD2. Germline CDR1 and CDR2: LNHNV and YYDKDF (reference sequence). V was clipped by 6 bases and J by 5 bases; unmatched bases: 7. The CDR3 consists of 15 residues. The CDR3 here is CATRNSGRAGDTQYF. CDR3 coding DNA: TGTGCCACCAGAAATAGCGGGAGGGCCGGAGATACGCAGTATTTT.

Only one count was recorded for this clone. The chain recombines TRBV5-6 with TRBJ2-1; TRBD2 might be the D (6 bases). Trimming stripped 1 base from V and 9 bases from J, with 14 bases between. Per the germline V gene, CDR1 is SGHDT and CDR2 is YYEEEE. This CDR3 has 14 residues. In DNA, the CDR3 is TGTGCCAGCAGCTTGCCGGGGGTGGGCGGTGAGCAGTTCTTC. Amino acid sequence: CASSLPGVGGEQFF.

The chain is built from TRBV27 and TRBJ2-1, with 13 positions matching TRBD2. Germline assignment: CDR1 MNHEY and CDR2 SMNVEV (reference sequence). The CDR3 totals 16 residues. Germline trimming cut 5 bases from V and 6 bases from J; bases unmatched to any gene: 7. The CDR3: CASSARRTSGSNEQFF. DNA of the CDR3: TGTGCCAGCAGTGCACGGAGGACTAGCGGGAGCAATGAGCAGTTCTTC.

In its sample, this clone was seen a few times. The rearrangement joins TRBV28 to TRBJ2-7; 7 bases align to TRBD1. Trimming removed 6 bases from V and 0 bases from J; junction bases left unmatched: 5. The CDR3 extends over 14 amino acids. CDR1 and CDR2 (germline): MDHEN, SYDVKM. The CDR3 protein is CASRRTGASYEQYF. In DNA form, the CDR3 reads TGTGCCAGCAGACGTACAGGGGCCTCCTACGAGCAGTACTTC. Combining the CDR3 with reference TRBV28 and TRBJ2-7 gives the whole variable domain DVKVTQSSRYLVKRTGEKVFLECVQDMDHENMFWYRQDPGLGLRLIYFSYDVKMKEKGDIPEGYSVSREKKERFSLILESASTNQTSMYLCASRRTGASYEQYFGPGTRLTVT.

The gene calls are TRBV5-6 and TRBJ1-6; the D gene is possibly TRBD1 (6 bases). CDR1 is SGHDT and CDR2 is YYEEEE in the germline V gene. This CDR3 has 13 residues. V gave up 1 base and J gave up 9 bases, with 8 bases separating them. CDR3 region: CASSLLRGSPLHF. CDR3 DNA sequence: TGTGCCAGCAGCTTGCTCAGGGGTTCACCCCTCCACTTT.

This chain connects TRBV5-6 to TRBJ2-7; the D is unclear. Germline assignment: CDR1 SGHDT and CDR2 YYEEEE. The ends were cut back, 6 bases at V and 0 bases at J, with 10 bases in the middle. This CDR3 is 13 amino acids long. CDR3 sequence (DNA): TGTGCCAGCACCGTCGGTCTCTCCTACGAGCAGTACTTC. Translating gives CASTVGLSYEQYF.

V is TRBV19 and J is TRBJ1-1, with D perhaps TRBD1 (5 bases). V lost 4 bases and J 0 bases, leaving 15 bases between the germline ends. The CDR3 is 16 amino acids. Germline lookup yields CDR1 LNHDA and CDR2 SQIVND (reference sequence). The CDR3 reads CASSREGNNMNTEAFF. Written as DNA, the CDR3 is TGTGCCAGTAGTAGGGAGGGGAACAACATGAACACTGAAGCTTTCTTT.

About this clone itself: In the same sample, other DNA sequences code for this CDR3. The rearrangement links TRBV27 to TRBJ1-5; 10 nucleotides align to TRBD1. This CDR3 is 15 amino acids long. CDR1 and CDR2 (germline): MNHEY, SMNVEV (reference sequence). V trimming: 6 bases; J trimming: 7 bases; junction bases outside the gene matches: 9. CDR3 protein: CASRELGQGRQPQHF. DNA of the CDR3: TGTGCCAGCAGGGAACTGGGACAGGGGAGACAGCCCCAGCATTTT.

This clone has only one observation. The gene calls are TRBV4-1 and TRBJ2-3; the D gene is possibly TRBD2 (6 bases). Deletions cut 2 bases from V and 1 base from J, with 13 bases between. There are 16 residues in the CDR3. The germline CDR1 and CDR2 sequences are MGHRA and YSYEKL. The CDR3 reads CASSQTLAVGTDTQYF. The CDR3 nucleotides are TGCGCCAGCAGCCAAACACTAGCAGTGGGCACAGATACGCAGTATTTT.

The chain combines TRBV28 with TRBJ1-1, with D possibly being TRBD1 (5 bases). CDR3 length: 13 residues. The germline CDR1 and CDR2 sequences are MDHEN and SYDVKM. Deletions cut 8 bases from V and 9 bases from J, with 19 bases between. The CDR3 DNA reads as TGTGCCAGCCAGGAGGAGGGGCAGGGCAAAGCTTTCTTT. As protein: CASQEEGQGKAFF.

V gene TRBV7-2 combines with J gene TRBJ1-1; TRBD1 is a possible D gene (5 bases). The V gene's germline CDR1 is SGHTA and CDR2 FQGNSA. The CDR3 spans 14 residues. V was cut by 5 bases and J by 1 base, with 11 bases left in between. CDR3 bases: TGTGCCAGCAGCGTGACAGAGACGAACACTGAAGCTTTCTTT. Its translation is CASSVTETNTEAFF.

V is TRBV27 and J is TRBJ1-1; TRBD1 matches 7 bases. The V gene's germline CDR1 is MNHEY and CDR2 SMNVEV (reference sequence). V dropped 2 bases and J dropped 3; count of bases not matched to a gene: 0. This CDR3 contains 13 residues. The CDR3 DNA reads as TGTGCCAGCAGTTTAGACAGGGACACTGAAGCTTTCTTT. It encodes CASSLDRDTEAFF.

This chain joins TRBV4-1 and TRBJ1-2; possible D gene TRBD1, 6 bases. This CDR3 has 17 amino acids. CDR1 MGHRA and CDR2 YSYEKL come from the germline V gene. V was cut by 1 base and J by 4 bases, with 19 bases left in between. For the CDR3, the DNA is TGCGCCAGCAGCCAAGTTCATCCCGGGACAAATTTCTATGGCTACACCTTC. It translates to CASSQVHPGTNFYGYTF.

This chain uses TRBV28 with TRBJ1-5; D remains unclear. CDR1 and CDR2 from the germline V gene are MDHEN and SYDVKM. Trimming cost V 6 bases and J 3 bases, with 6 bases left between them. The CDR3 contains 12 residues. The CDR3 DNA sequence: TGTGCCAGCAGCAGGAACAATCAGCCCCAGCATTTT. Protein product: CASSRNNQPQHF.

Concerning this clone: At one end, the junction sequence differs from germline, possibly due to a read error. This rearrangement joins TRBV7-9 to TRBJ1-1; D remains ambiguous. This CDR3 region has 14 residues. Germline CDR1 SEHNR, CDR2 FQNEAQ (reference sequence). The DNA for the CDR3 is TGTTCCAGCAGCTTAGCGGCCAGGAACACTGAAGCTTTCTTT. Amino acid sequence: CSSSLAARNTEAFF.

This chain links TRBV18 with TRBJ1-1, with D hard to call. Germline V gene data show CDR1 as KGHSH and CDR2 as LQKENI. The germline V and J ends were trimmed by 3 bases and 2 bases, with 10 bases remaining between them. This CDR3 is built from 14 residues. In DNA, the CDR3 is TGTGCCAGCTCACCGCGGCAGCTTAACACTGAAGCTTTCTTT. Its protein product is CASSPRQLNTEAFF.

CDR3 DNA: TGTGCCAGCAGGCCCGACACGAATCAGCCCCAGCATTTT. This sequence encodes CASRPDTNQPQHF. The gene calls are TRBV6-5 and TRBJ1-5; no definite D call. Germline-derived CDR1 and CDR2 are MNHEY and SVGAGI. The CDR3 contains 13 residues. V was pared by 6 bases and J by 4 bases, with 10 bases between.

The chain carries TRBV11-2 and TRBJ2-3; 8 bases map to TRBD1. Germline V gene data show CDR1 as SGHAT and CDR2 as FQNNGV. Trimming at V came to 5 bases and at J to 0 bases, leaving 7 bases not matched to a gene. The CDR3 covers 16 residues. CDR3 DNA: TGTGCCAGCAGCGGACAGGGACGGGTTAGCACAGATACGCAGTATTTT. It encodes CASSGQGRVSTDTQYF.

The chain carries TRBV5-1 and TRBJ2-1; tentative D call: TRBD2 (5 bases). Germline CDR1 and CDR2: SGHRS and YFSETQ. Trimming left V 6 bases short and J 8 bases short, with 15 bases between. This CDR3 is 13 amino acids long. CDR3 in amino acids: CASNQLVSHEQFF. Here the CDR3 DNA reads TGCGCCAGCAATCAACTAGTCAGCCATGAGCAGTTCTTC.

On this clone itself: Other DNA sequences in the sample encode the same CDR3. The V and J genes are TRBV5-1 and TRBJ2-2; D gene ambiguous. This CDR3 comprises 13 residues. Germline assignment: CDR1 SGHRS and CDR2 YFSETQ. The germline V and J ends were trimmed by 0 bases and 4 bases, with 4 bases remaining between them. This CDR3 reads CASSLGSTGELFF. In DNA form, the CDR3 reads TGCGCCAGCAGCTTGGGGAGCACCGGGGAGCTGTTTTTT.

There are a few counts of this clone. The V and J genes are TRBV2 and TRBJ2-1; TRBD2 aligns across 10 bases. CDR1 is SNHLY, CDR2 FYNNEI, per germline. V was clipped by 3 bases and J by 15 bases; unmatched bases: 8. The CDR3 contains 13 residues. CDR3 sequence reads: CASSDPGLAVTFF. CDR3 nucleotide sequence: TGTGCCAGCAGTGACCCCGGACTAGCGGTTACGTTCTTC.

This clone was counted once. This sequence joins TRBV6-1 and TRBJ2-1; 11 bases match TRBD1. The CDR3 runs 14 residues. Per the germline V gene, CDR1 is MNHNS and CDR2 is SASEGT. With 8 bases clipped from V and 9 bases from J, the junction kept 9 bases outside the gene matches. This chain's CDR3 is CASARGQGAREQFF. CDR3 nucleotide sequence: TGTGCCAGCGCCCGAGGACAGGGGGCGCGTGAGCAGTTCTTC.

This clone occurred once. This chain links TRBV28 with TRBJ2-7, with 13 bases lining up with TRBD2. Germline CDR1 MDHEN, CDR2 SYDVKM. Trimming at V came to 7 bases and at J to 4 bases, leaving 7 bases not matched to a gene. The CDR3 is 15 amino acids. The CDR3: CASNIGLAGAYEQYF. DNA of the CDR3: TGTGCCAGCAACATAGGACTAGCGGGAGCTTACGAGCAGTACTTC.